Reported below is one T cell receptor beta chain. The antigen is undetermined. This sample was included in a study of shared clonotypes between healthy human individuals. Naivety among CD8 cells was defined by CD45RO negativity and positive CCR7 selection, thereby excluding terminally differentiated effector memory CD45RA+ cells. Clones were read by immunoSEQ multiplex PCR, and TCRdb kept only the in-frame ones, dropping some. The profile shows more than 2 million clones, about 93% of them singletons. This CDR3 has 15 amino acids. The germline V gene has CDR1 MDHEN and CDR2 SYDVKM. Trimming removed 2 bases from V and 2 bases from J, with 10 bases in between. Study-wide findings and caveats: Compared with clonotypes that all four donors shared, non-shared clonotypes had lower generation probabilities.

The chain uses TRBV28 and TRBJ1-5; no clear D. The sequence was collected from a young man in good health. Some clones in this sample may be carry-over from other donors' samples. Specimen: naive CD8+ T cells from PBMCs. CDR3 DNA: TGTGCCAGCAGTTTAACTCCCGTAGGCAATCAGCCCCAGCATTTT. Amino acid sequence: CASSLTPVGNQPQHF.